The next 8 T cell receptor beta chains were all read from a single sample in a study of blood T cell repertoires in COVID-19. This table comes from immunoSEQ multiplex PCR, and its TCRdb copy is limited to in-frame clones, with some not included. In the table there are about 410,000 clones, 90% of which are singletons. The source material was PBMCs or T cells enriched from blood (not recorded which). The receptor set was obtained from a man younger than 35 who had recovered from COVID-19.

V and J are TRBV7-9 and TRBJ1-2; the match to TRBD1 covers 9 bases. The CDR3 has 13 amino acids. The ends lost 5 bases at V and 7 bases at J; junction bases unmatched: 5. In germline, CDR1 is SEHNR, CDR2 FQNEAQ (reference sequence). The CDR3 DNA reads TGTGCCAGCAGCGAAGGACAGGGGTCTGGCTACACCTTC. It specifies CASSEGQGSGYTF. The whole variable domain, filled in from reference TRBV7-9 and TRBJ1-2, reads DTGVSQNPRHKITKRGQNVTFRCDPISEHNRLYWYRQTLGQGPEFLTYFQNEAQLEKSRLLSDRFSAERPKGSFSTLEIQRTEQGDSAMYLCASSEGQGSGYTFGSGTRLTVV.

CDR3 sequence: CASSSLAGTNEKLFF. The CDR3 nucleotides read TGCGCCAGCAGCTCCCTGGCAGGGACAAATGAAAAACTGTTTTTT. The V call is TRBV5-1, the J call TRBJ1-4; D possibly corresponds to TRBD1 (6 bases). With 3 bases removed from V and 5 bases from J, the gap between germline ends came to 14 bases. Germline-derived CDR1 and CDR2 are SGHRS and YFSETQ. This CDR3 region has 15 residues.

CDR3 nucleotides: TGTGCCTGGATGGGCAGGGGAGCAGATACGCAGTATTTT. Amino acids: CAWMGRGADTQYF. The chain uses TRBV30 and TRBJ2-3, with D perhaps matching TRBD1 (6 bases). Germline CDR1 and CDR2: GTSNPN and SVGIG (reference sequence). Trimming removed 4 bases from V and 4 bases from J, with 12 bases in between. This CDR3 spans 13 amino acids.

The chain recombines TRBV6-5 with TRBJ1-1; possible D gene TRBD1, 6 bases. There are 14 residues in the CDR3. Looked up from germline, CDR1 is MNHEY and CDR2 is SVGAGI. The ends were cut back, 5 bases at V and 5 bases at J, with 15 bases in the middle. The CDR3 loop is CASSKGGAWTEAFF. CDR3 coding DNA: TGTGCCAGCAGTAAGGGGGGGGCGTGGACTGAAGCTTTCTTT.

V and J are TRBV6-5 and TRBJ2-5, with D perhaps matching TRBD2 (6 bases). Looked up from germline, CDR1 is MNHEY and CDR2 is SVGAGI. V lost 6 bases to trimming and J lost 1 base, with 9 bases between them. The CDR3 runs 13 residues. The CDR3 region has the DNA TGTGCCAGCAGAAGGGACTTCCAAGAGACCCAGTACTTC. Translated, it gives CASRRDFQETQYF.

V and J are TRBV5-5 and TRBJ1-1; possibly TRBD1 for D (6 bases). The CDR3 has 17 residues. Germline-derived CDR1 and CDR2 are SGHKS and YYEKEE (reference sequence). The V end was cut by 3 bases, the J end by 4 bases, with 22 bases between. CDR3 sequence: CASSSGGPQNYGTEAFF. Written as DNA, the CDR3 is TGTGCCAGCAGCTCCGGGGGGCCCCAGAACTATGGCACTGAAGCTTTCTTT. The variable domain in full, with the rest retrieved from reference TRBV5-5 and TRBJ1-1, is DAGVTQSPTHLIKTRGQQVTLRCSPISGHKSVSWYQQVLGQGPQFIFQYYEKEERGRGNFPDRFSARQFPNYSSELNVNALLLGDSALYLCASSSGGPQNYGTEAFFGQGTRLTVV.

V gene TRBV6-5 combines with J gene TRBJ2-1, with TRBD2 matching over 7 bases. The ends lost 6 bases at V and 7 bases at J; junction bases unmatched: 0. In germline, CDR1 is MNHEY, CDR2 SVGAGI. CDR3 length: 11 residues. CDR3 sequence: CASSGGNEQFF. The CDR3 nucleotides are TGTGCCAGCAGCGGGGGGAATGAGCAGTTCTTC.

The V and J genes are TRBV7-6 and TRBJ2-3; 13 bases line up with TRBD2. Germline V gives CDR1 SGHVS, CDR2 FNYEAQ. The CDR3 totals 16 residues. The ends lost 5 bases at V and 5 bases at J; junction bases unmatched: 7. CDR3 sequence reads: CASSQLAGGPEDTQYF. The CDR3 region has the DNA TGTGCCAGCAGCCAACTAGCGGGAGGGCCCGAAGATACGCAGTATTTT.